These 8 T cell receptor beta chains were all obtained from the same sample, sequenced in a study of blood T cell repertoires in COVID-19. Data came from immunoSEQ multiplex PCR; TCRdb stores just in-frame clones and leaves some out. The data hold fewer than 180,000 clones, with approximately 86% observed a single time. Sequenced material: peripheral blood. These receptor sequences come from an older man with acute or convalescent COVID-19.

On this clone itself: A read error may produce the germline difference seen at one junction end. The chain links TRBV5-4 to TRBJ2-7; 10 nucleotides line up with TRBD2. The CDR3 contains 12 residues. Germline V gene data show CDR1 as SGHNT and CDR2 as YYREEE (reference sequence). The CDR3 spells CASSLGAGGRVF. The CDR3 DNA reads TGTGCCAGCAGCTTGGGAGCGGGAGGGCGAGTCTTC. Filled out from reference TRBV5-4 and TRBJ2-7, the complete variable domain reads ETGVTQSPTHLIKTRGQQVTLRCSSQSGHNTVSWYQQALGQGPQFIFQYYREEENGRGNFPPRFSGLQFPNYSSELNVNALELDDSALYLCASSLGAGGRVFGPGTRLTVT.

The J gene is TRBJ2-5, the V gene TRBV19; 11 nucleotides agree with TRBD1. Germline CDR1 reads LNHDA; CDR2 reads SQIVND (reference sequence). With V trimmed by 3 bases and J by 5 bases, 5 bases remained unmatched. The CDR3 sequence is 15 residues long. CDR3 region: CASSIGQGAWETQYF. The CDR3 DNA reads as TGTGCCAGTAGTATTGGACAGGGGGCTTGGGAGACCCAGTACTTC.

A few counts support this clone. The chain carries TRBV24-1 and TRBJ1-5, with 7 positions matching TRBD1. V shed 9 bases, J shed 6 bases, and the junction held 7 bases outside the gene matches. The CDR3 sequence is 13 residues long. CDR1 and CDR2 from the germline V gene are KGHDR and SFDVKD. The CDR3 protein is CATDTGDGQPQHF. The CDR3 nucleotides read TGTGCCACCGATACAGGGGATGGTCAGCCCCAGCATTTT.

The chain couples TRBV27 to TRBJ2-7; D is possibly TRBD2 (6 bases). The CDR3 length is 16 residues. Trimming took 2 bases from V and 3 from J, leaving 17 bases between them. Germline V gene data show CDR1 as MNHEY and CDR2 as SMNVEV (reference sequence). CDR3 in DNA: TGTGCCAGCAGTTTAAGGTTTACGGGAGTCAGCTACGAGCAGTACTTC. It specifies CASSLRFTGVSYEQYF.

This clone was counted only a few times. V is TRBV28 and J is TRBJ1-1, with 7 bases matching TRBD1. V shed 3 bases, J shed 3 bases, and the junction held 7 bases outside the gene matches. Germline assignment: CDR1 MDHEN and CDR2 SYDVKM. The CDR3 covers 15 residues. The CDR3 nucleotides are TGTGCCAGCAGTTTGCCGAGGGGGCCCGACACTGAAGCTTTCTTT. It yields the protein CASSLPRGPDTEAFF.

This clone has just one count. This chain joins TRBV19 and TRBJ1-1; D is ambiguous. Germline V gene lookup returns CDR1 LNHDA and CDR2 SQIVND (reference sequence). The length of the CDR3 is 13 residues. V gave up 3 bases and J gave up 3 bases, with 8 bases separating them. CDR3 coding DNA: TGTGCCAGTAGTATCCTTCACTACACTGAAGCTTTCTTT. Protein product: CASSILHYTEAFF.

The CDR3 DNA reads as TGTGCCAGCAGTGACTACCCCGGGACTAGCGACTACAATGAGCAGTTCTTC. This translates into CASSDYPGTSDYNEQFF. V and J are TRBV6-1 and TRBJ2-1, with 10 bases fitting TRBD2. Per the germline V gene, CDR1 is MNHNS and CDR2 is SASEGT. The CDR3 is 17 amino acids. V was clipped by 3 bases and J by 3 bases; unmatched bases: 8.

The V call is TRBV30, the J call TRBJ2-1; 10 positions agree with TRBD2. V gave up 3 bases and J gave up 7 bases; unmatched junction bases: 3. Per the germline V gene, CDR1 is GTSNPN and CDR2 is SVGIG (reference sequence). The CDR3 spans 13 residues. The CDR3 DNA reads as TGTGCCTGGAGCAGCGGGGGGGGGAATGAGCAGTTCTTC. It translates to CAWSSGGGNEQFF.